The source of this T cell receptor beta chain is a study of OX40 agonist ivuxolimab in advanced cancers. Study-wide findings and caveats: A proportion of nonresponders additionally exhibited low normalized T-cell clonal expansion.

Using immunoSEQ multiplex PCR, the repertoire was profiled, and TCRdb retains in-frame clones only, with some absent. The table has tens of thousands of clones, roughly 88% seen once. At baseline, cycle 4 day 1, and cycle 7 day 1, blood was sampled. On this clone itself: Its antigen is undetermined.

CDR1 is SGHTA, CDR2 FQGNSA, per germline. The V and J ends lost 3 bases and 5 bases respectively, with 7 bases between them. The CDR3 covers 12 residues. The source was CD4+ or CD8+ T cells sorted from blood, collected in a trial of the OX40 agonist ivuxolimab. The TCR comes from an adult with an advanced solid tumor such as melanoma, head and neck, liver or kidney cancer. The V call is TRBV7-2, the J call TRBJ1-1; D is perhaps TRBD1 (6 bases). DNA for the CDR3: TGTGCCAGCAGCTTTACAGGGACTGAAGCTTTCTTT. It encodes CASSFTGTEAFF.